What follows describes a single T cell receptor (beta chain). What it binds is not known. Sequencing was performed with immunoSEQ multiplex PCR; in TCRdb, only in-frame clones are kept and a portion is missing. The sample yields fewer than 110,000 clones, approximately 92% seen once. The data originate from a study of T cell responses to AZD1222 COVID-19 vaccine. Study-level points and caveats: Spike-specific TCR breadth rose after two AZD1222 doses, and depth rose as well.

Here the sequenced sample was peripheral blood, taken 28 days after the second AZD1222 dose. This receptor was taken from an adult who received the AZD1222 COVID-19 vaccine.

This CDR3 is CASRRDSSAYEQYF. The CDR3 nucleotides are TGTGCCAGCAGACGCGACAGTTCGGCCTACGAGCAGTACTTC. V and J are TRBV7-9 and TRBJ2-7; D may be TRBD1 (5 bases). Looked up from germline, CDR1 is SEHNR and CDR2 is FQNEAQ (reference sequence). This CDR3 spans 14 amino acids. Trimming removed 6 bases from V and 2 bases from J, with 14 bases in between.